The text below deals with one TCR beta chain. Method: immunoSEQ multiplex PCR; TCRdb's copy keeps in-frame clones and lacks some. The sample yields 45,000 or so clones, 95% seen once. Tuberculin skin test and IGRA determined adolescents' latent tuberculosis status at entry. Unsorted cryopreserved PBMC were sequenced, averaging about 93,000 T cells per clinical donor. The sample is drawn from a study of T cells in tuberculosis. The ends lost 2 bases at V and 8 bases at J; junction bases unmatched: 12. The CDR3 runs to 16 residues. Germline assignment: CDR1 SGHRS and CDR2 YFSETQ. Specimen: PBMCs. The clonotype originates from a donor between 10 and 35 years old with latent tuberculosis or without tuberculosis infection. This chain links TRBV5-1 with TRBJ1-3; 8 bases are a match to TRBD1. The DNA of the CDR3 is TGCGCCAGCAGCTTTGCCCTTTCTGACAGGGGTGACACCATATATTTT. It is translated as CASSFALSDRGDTIYF. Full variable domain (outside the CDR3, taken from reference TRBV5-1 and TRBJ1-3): KAGVTQTPRYLIKTRGQQVTLSCSPISGHRSVSWYQQTPGQGLQFLFEYFSETQRNKGNFPGRFSGRQFSNSRSEMNVSTLELGDSALYLCASSFALSDRGDTIYFGEGSWLTVV.